This T cell receptor beta chain was identified during a study of T cell repertoires in cytomegalovirus infection (dated by TCRdb to about 2019). Looking at the study overall: The HLA type of each donor mattered for the analysis, because public TCR beta signatures pointed to carriage of CMV infection along with the matching HLA type. On the study overall, not on this receptor specifically: Carriers of CMV infection plus the relevant HLA type were discriminated by the cumulative frequency of public TCR beta family members in the study cohort and in an independent roughly 380-donor cohort. In the ex vivo response, HLA-C-restricted CMV-specific TCR beta clonotypes were dominant, and in two of eight donors the single most frequent clonotype came from this HLA-C-restricted group.

This clonotype was seen ten or more times. The specificity of this receptor is unknown. Per-nucleotide qualities are absent, and no much larger clonotype sits a single base away. Sequencing was carried out with an Illumina HiSeq 1500. TCRdb reanalyzed the raw reads on its own, using fastp at Q25 for trimming and MiXCR for clone calling, and kept in-frame beta chains. Identical CDR3 protein sequences are pooled into one entry, listed with their most common genes and DNA. This sample comprises about 360,000 distinct CDR3 sequences, around a sixth of them detected only once. The ten largest clones add up to 8.5% to 10% of the sample. CDR1 is given as MDHEN and CDR2 as SYDVKM, both from the germline V gene. Including the terminal cysteine and phenylalanine, the CDR3 comprises 16 residues. Only the CDR3 DNA is retained, 48 bases long and in frame from the first base. V drops 4 bases and J drops 3 bases, leaving 16 bases in between.

The source is a human donor in good health (CMV status not recorded). Some clones in this sample may be carry-over from other donors' samples. Sequences were obtained from PBMCs. The chain is assembled from TRBV28 and TRBJ1-5; TRBD1 is a weak D gene call, 6 bases matching. In nucleotide form, the sequence is TGTGCCAGCAGTTCATCCGACTGGGGGCCCAATCAGCCCCAGCATTTT. Its protein product is CASSSSDWGPNQPQHF.